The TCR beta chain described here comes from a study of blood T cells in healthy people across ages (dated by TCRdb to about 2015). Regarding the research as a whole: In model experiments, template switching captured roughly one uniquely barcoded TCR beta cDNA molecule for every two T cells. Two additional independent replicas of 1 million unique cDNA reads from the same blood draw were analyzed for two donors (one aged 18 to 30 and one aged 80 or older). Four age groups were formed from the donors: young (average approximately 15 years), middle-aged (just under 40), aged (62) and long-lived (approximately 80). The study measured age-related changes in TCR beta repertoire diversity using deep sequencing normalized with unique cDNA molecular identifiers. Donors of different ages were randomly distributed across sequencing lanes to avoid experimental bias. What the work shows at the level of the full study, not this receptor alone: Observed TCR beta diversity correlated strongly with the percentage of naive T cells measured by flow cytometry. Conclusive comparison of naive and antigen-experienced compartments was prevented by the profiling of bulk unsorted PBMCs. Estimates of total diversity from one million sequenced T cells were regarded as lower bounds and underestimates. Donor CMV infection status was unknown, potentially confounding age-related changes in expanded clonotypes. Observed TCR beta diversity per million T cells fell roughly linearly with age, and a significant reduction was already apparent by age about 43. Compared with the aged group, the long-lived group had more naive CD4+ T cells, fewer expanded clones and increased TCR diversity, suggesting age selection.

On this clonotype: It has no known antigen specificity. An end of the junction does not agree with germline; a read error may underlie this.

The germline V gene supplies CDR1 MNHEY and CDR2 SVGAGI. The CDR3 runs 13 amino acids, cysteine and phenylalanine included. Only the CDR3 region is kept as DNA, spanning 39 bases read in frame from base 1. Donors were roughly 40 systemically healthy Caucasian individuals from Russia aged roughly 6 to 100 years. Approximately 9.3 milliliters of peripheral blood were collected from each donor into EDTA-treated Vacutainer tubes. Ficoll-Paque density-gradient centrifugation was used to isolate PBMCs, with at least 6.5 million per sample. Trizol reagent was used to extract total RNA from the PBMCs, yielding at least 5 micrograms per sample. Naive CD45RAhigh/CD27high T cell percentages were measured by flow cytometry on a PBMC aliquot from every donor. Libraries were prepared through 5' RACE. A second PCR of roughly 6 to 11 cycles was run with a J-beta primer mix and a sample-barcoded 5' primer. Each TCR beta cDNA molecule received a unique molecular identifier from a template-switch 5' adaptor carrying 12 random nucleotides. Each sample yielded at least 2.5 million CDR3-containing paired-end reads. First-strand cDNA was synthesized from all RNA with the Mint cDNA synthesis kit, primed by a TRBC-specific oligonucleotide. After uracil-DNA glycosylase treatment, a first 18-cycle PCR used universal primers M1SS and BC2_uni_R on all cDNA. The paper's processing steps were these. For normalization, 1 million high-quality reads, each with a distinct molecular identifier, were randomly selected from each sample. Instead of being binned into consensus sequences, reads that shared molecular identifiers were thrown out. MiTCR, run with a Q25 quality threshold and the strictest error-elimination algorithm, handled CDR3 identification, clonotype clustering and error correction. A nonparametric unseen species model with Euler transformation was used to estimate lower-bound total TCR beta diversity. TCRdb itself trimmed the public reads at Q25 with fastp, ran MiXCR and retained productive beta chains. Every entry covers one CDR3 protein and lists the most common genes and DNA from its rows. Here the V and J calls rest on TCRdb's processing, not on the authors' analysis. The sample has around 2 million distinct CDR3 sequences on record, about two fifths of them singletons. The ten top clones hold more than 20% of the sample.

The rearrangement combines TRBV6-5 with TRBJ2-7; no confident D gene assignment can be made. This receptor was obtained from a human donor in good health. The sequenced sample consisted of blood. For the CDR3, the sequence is CAGSYSRGYEQYF. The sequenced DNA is TGTGCCGGCAGTTACTCGAGAGGCTACGAGCAGTACTTC.